This entry describes one T cell receptor (beta chain). Its antigen is undetermined. This sample is part of a study of siplizumab effects on memory and regulatory T cells. Regarding the study as a whole: Alloreactive CD4+ clones that could be mapped were on average about 74% Treg-derived with siplizumab, against about 28% in controls.

This CDR3 is 16 amino acids long. The germline gives CDR1 SGHVS, CDR2 FNYEAQ. Trimming cost V 4 bases and J 0 bases; bases outside gene matches: 6. Sequenced by immunoSEQ multiplex PCR; TCRdb stores in-frame clones only, minus some. The sample carries some 100,000 clones, around 97% recorded once. This clonotype was sampled from a human donor in good health. Sequencing was carried out using naive CD4+ T cells sorted from blood. The chain recombines TRBV7-6 with TRBJ2-3; 8 nucleotides align to TRBD2. CDR3 coding DNA: TGTGCCAGCAGCTCTCACCAGCGGGGGAGCACAGATACGCAGTATTTT. Protein sequence: CASSSHQRGSTDTQYF.